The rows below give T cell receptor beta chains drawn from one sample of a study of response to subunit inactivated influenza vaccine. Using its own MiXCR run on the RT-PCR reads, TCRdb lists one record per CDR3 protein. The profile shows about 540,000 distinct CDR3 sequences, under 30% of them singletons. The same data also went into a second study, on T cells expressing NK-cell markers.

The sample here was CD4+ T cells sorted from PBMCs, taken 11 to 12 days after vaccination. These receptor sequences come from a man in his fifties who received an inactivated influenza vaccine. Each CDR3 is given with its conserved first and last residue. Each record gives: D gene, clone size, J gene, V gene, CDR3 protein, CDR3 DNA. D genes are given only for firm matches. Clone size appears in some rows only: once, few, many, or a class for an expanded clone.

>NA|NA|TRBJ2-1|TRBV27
CASSLSVIRAAEQFF
TGTGCCAGCAGTTTATCGGTGATTCGGGCCGCTGAGCAGTTCTTC
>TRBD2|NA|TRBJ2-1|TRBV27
CASSLLAGAGNEQFF
TGTGCCAGCAGTTTATTAGCGGGGGCAGGCAATGAGCAGTTCTTC
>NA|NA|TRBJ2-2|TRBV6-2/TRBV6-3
CASSRTPYTGELFF
TGTGCCAGCAGCCGGACCCCCTACACCGGGGAGCTGTTTTTT
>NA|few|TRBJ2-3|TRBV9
CASSVTTLPDTQYF
TGTGCCAGCAGCGTGACTACTTTACCAGATACGCAGTATTTT
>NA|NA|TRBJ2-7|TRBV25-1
CASRREGLTYEQYF
TGTGCCAGCAGACGGGAAGGCCTCACCTACGAGCAGTACTTC
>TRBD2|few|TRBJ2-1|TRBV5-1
CASSTSGTIGSNEQFF
TGCGCCAGCAGCACGAGCGGGACTATCGGCTCAAATGAGCAGTTCTTC
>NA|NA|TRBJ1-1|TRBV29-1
CSVVVGRSTEAFF
TGCAGCGTTGTCGTGGGGCGGAGCACTGAAGCTTTCTTT
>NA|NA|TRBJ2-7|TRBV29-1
CSVEESAYEQYF
TGCAGCGTTGAAGAGTCAGCCTACGAGCAGTACTTC
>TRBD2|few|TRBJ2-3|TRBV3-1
CASSFDSGGLTFTDTQYF
TGTGCCAGCAGCTTCGATAGCGGGGGGCTTACATTCACAGATACGCAGTATTTT
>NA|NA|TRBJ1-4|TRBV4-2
CAMGPRRQNEKLFF
TGTGCCATGGGCCCCCGGCGCCAGAATGAAAAACTGTTTTTT
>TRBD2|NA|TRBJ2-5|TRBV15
CATIPSGGLGETQYF
TGTGCCACCATCCCCTCGGGGGGGCTAGGAGAGACCCAGTACTTC
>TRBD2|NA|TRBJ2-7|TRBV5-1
CASSGPGLAGGLYEQYF
TGCGCCAGCAGCGGACCGGGACTAGCGGGGGGTCTCTACGAGCAGTACTTC
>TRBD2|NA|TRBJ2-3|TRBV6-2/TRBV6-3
CASKPSGSITDTQYF
TGTGCCAGCAAGCCTAGCGGGAGTATTACAGATACGCAGTATTTT
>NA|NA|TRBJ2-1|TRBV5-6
CASRGGLIRDNEQFF
TGTGCCAGCAGAGGAGGACTGATCAGAGACAATGAGCAGTTCTTC
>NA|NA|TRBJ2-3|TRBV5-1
CASSWDQLSGYTQYF
TGCGCCAGCAGCTGGGACCAGCTCTCTGGCTATACGCAGTATTTT
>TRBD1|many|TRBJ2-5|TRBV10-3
CAISEPTGGQETQYF
TGTGCCATCAGTGAGCCGACAGGGGGACAAGAGACCCAGTACTTC
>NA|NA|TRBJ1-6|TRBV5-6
CASSQVSSNNSPLHF
TGTGCCAGCAGCCAGGTCTCAAGTAATAATTCACCCCTCCACTTT
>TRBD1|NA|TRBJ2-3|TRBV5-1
CASSYQGAVDTQYF
TGCGCCAGCAGCTACCAGGGGGCTGTAGATACGCAGTATTTT
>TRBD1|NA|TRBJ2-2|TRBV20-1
CSARDRGQGRTGELFF
TGCAGTGCTAGAGATCGTGGACAGGGGAGGACCGGGGAGCTGTTTTTT
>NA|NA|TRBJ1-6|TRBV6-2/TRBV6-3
CASSYGVVNSPLHF
TGTGCCAGCAGTTACGGCGTAGTTAATTCACCCCTCCACTTT
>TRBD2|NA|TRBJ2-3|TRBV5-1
CASSLGLAPDTQYF
TGCGCCAGCAGCTTGGGACTAGCCCCAGATACGCAGTATTTT
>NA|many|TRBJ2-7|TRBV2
CASSDALSYEQYF
TGTGCCAGCAGTGATGCCTTATCCTACGAGCAGTACTTC
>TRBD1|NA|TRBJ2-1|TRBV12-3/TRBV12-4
CASSREGTVYNEQFF
TGTGCCAGCAGTCGGGAAGGGACAGTATACAATGAGCAGTTCTTC
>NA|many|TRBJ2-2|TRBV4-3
CASSQEEGNTGELFF
TGCGCCAGCAGCCAAGAAGAGGGGAACACCGGGGAGCTGTTTTTT
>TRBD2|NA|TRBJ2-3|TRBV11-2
CASSRNTGLAGDTQYF
TGTGCCAGCAGCCGAAATACGGGACTAGCGGGAGATACGCAGTATTTT
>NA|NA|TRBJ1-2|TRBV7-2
CASSLGLRGVNYGYTF
TGTGCCAGCAGCCTCGGGCTCCGGGGAGTTAACTATGGCTACACCTTC
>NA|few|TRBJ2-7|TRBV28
CASSPPDSLGPEQYF
TGTGCCAGCAGCCCCCCCGACAGCTTGGGGCCCGAGCAGTACTTC
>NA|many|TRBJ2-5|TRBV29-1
CSVEDPWGETQYF
TGCAGCGTTGAAGATCCCTGGGGGGAGACCCAGTACTTC
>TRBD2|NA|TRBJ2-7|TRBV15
CATSRETSGTLSYEQYF
TGTGCCACCAGCAGAGAGACTAGCGGGACCCTAAGCTACGAGCAGTACTTC
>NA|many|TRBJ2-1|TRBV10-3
CAISESSVDEQFF
TGTGCCATCAGTGAGTCATCTGTGGATGAGCAGTTCTTC
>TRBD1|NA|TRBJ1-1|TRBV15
CATSRNRHGPGGVAFF
TGTGCCACCAGCAGAAATCGGCACGGGCCAGGGGGCGTAGCTTTCTTT
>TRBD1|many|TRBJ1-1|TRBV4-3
CASSQDGGQGDTEAFF
TGCGCCAGCAGCCAAGATGGAGGACAGGGGGACACTGAAGCTTTCTTT
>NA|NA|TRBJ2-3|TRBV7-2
CASSLAEAGTEYF
TGTGCCAGCAGCTTAGCAGAAGCAGGAACGGAGTATTTT
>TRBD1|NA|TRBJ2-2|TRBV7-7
CASRGGQGNTGELFF
TGTGCTAGCAGAGGGGGACAGGGGAACACCGGGGAGCTGTTTTTT
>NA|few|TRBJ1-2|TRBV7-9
CASSLALMDYGYTF
TGTGCCAGCAGCTTAGCGCTCATGGACTATGGCTACACCTTC
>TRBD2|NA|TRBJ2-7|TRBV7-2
CASSLASLAGVYEQYF
TGTGCCAGCAGCTTAGCGTCCCTAGCGGGGGTCTACGAGCAGTACTTC
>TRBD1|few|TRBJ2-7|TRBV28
CASRDRVYEQYF
TGTGCCAGCCGGGACAGGGTCTACGAGCAGTACTTC
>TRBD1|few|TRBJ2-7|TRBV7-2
CASSLSGLNRGYEQYF
TGTGCCAGCAGCTTGAGCGGCCTCAACAGGGGTTACGAGCAGTACTTC
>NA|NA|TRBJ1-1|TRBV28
CASSFPHSSTEAFF
TGTGCCAGCAGTTTCCCCCACAGCAGCACTGAAGCTTTCTTT
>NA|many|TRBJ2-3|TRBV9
CASSVRGDTQYF
TGTGCCAGCAGCGTTAGGGGGGATACGCAGTATTTT